The 7 T cell receptor beta chains given below trace back to one sample, sequenced in a study of blood T cell repertoires in COVID-19. This table comes from immunoSEQ multiplex PCR, and its TCRdb copy is limited to in-frame clones, with some not included. The sample contains approximately 120,000 clones, approximately 84% of which appear only once. Sequences were obtained from peripheral blood. Every receptor here comes from a woman aged 45-65 years who had recovered from COVID-19.

The gene calls are TRBV18 and TRBJ1-1; D perhaps matches TRBD1 (6 bases). Per germline, CDR1 KGHSH and CDR2 LQKENI. Trimming took off 6 bases at V and 1 base at J, with 12 bases between the two ends. CDR3 size: 14 residues. The CDR3 DNA reads TGTGCCAGCTCTCGCGACAGGTGGAACACTGAAGCTTTCTTT. Its protein is CASSRDRWNTEAFF.

The chain has TRBV5-1 and TRBJ1-2, with a possible D match to TRBD1 (6 bases). Trimming shortened V by 0 bases and J by 0 bases, and 9 bases separated the two germline ends. CDR1 is SGHRS, CDR2 YFSETQ, per germline. The CDR3 is made up of 15 amino acids. DNA of the CDR3: TGCGCCAGCAGCTTGGAAGGGGGATCTAACTATGGCTACACCTTC. It specifies CASSLEGGSNYGYTF.

The chain carries TRBV29-1 and TRBJ1-1; D is unclear. The V and J ends lost 5 bases and 2 bases respectively, with 9 bases between them. This CDR3 region has 12 residues. From germline, CDR1 is SQVTM and CDR2 ANQGSEA. The CDR3: CSVSPYNTEAFF. The CDR3 bases are TGCAGCGTTTCCCCCTACAACACTGAAGCTTTCTTT.

The J gene is TRBJ1-5, the V gene TRBV4-1; D is unclear. Germline lookup yields CDR1 MGHRA and CDR2 YSYEKL. The CDR3 totals 16 residues. V gave up 0 bases and J gave up 3 bases, with 12 bases separating them. The CDR3 coding sequence is TGCGCCAGCAGCCAAGATAGAACAGCCCTCAATCAGCCCCAGCATTTT. It yields the protein CASSQDRTALNQPQHF.

This clone was seen a handful of times. The rearrangement joins TRBV7-2 to TRBJ2-5, with TRBD1 matching over 10 bases. The CDR3 has 13 amino acids. V gave up 8 bases and J gave up 5 bases; unmatched junction bases: 5. In germline, CDR1 is SGHTA, CDR2 FQGNSA. This chain's CDR3 is CASRTGGGETQYF. The CDR3 DNA reads as TGTGCCAGCCGGACAGGGGGTGGGGAGACCCAGTACTTC.

The rearrangement uses TRBV7-6 and TRBJ2-1; TRBD2 matches 14 bases. CDR1 and CDR2 (germline): SGHVS, FNYEAQ. V shed 5 bases, J shed 9 bases, and the junction held 6 bases outside the gene matches. The CDR3 loop spans 15 amino acids. CDR3 in amino acids: CASSATSGGEFEQFF. The CDR3 DNA sequence: TGTGCCAGCAGCGCGACTAGCGGGGGGGAGTTTGAGCAGTTCTTC.

V gene TRBV7-2 combines with J gene TRBJ1-5; no clear D gene. V was clipped by 3 bases and J by 0 bases, with 9 bases between them. The germline gives CDR1 SGHTA, CDR2 FQGNSA. The CDR3 loop spans 15 amino acids. CDR3 bases: TGTGCCAGCAGCTTTTCCGGGGTTAGCAATCAGCCCCAGCATTTT. Amino acids: CASSFSGVSNQPQHF.